This T cell receptor beta chain was captured in a study of shared clonotypes between healthy human individuals. The CDR3 runs to 14 residues. V was clipped by 3 bases and J by 7 bases; unmatched bases: 4. From germline, CDR1 is SGHNT and CDR2 YYREEE (reference sequence). Libraries were prepared by immunoSEQ multiplex PCR; TCRdb keeps only in-frame clonotypes and omits some of them. The data show some 1,400,000 clones, approximately 97% seen once. The rearrangement links TRBV5-4 to TRBJ2-2; 9 nucleotides align to TRBD1. The sequenced sample consisted of naive CD4+ T cells sorted from blood. Stated subset: CD45RA+ positively selected. The sequence came from a man under 40 in good health. This chain's CDR3 is CASSSGQGGGELFF. For the CDR3, the DNA is TGTGCCAGCAGCTCGGGACAGGGAGGCGGGGAGCTGTTTTTT.